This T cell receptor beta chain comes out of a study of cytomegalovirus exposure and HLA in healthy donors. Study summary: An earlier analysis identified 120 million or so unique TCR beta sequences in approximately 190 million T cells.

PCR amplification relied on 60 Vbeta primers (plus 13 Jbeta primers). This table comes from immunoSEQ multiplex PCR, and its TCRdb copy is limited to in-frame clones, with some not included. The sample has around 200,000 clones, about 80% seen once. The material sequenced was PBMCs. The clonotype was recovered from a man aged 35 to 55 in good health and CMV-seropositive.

CDR3 in DNA: TGCGCCAGCGGTCCACAGGTCCCGAACACTGAAGCTTTCTTT. It codes for CASGPQVPNTEAFF. The chain links TRBV5-1 to TRBJ1-1; tentatively, D is TRBD1 (5 bases). CDR3 size: 14 residues. Germline V gives CDR1 SGHRS, CDR2 YFSETQ. V shed 7 bases and J shed 1 base, with 14 bases lying between them.